These 15 T cell receptor beta chains came from one sample sequenced in a study of molecular identifiers for immune sequencing clone quantification. TCRdb re-derived calls from the PCR reads in MiXCR, one entry per CDR3 protein. The sample records hundreds of thousands of distinct CDR3 sequences, over 25% being singletons. The sequenced sample consisted of naive CD8+ T cells from blood, with Jurkat cell RNA spiked in. The subset is: FACS-sorted CD8+CD4-CCR7+CD45RA+ naive T cells. These receptors came from a human donor in good health. Some libraries in this study had Jurkat cell RNA spiked in.

A word on this clonotype: Just one base apart from a much larger clone, this may be a read error. This chain uses TRBV9 with TRBJ2-3; 7 bases are a match to TRBD1. The germline gives CDR1 SGDLS, CDR2 YYNGEE. The V gene end was trimmed by 7 bases and the J gene end by 0 bases; junction bases not matched to a gene: 11. This CDR3 spans 16 amino acids. The CDR3 DNA reads TGTGCCAGCGGCACCAGACAGGGAACTAGCACAGATACGCAGTATTTT. Its translation: CASGTRQGTSTDTQYF.

The chain recombines TRBV4-2 with TRBJ2-3; unclear D gene. The CDR3 has 15 amino acids. The V end was cut by 0 bases, the J end by 4 bases, with 11 bases between. CDR1 is LGHNA, CDR2 YNFKEQ, per germline. CDR3 sequence (DNA): TGTGCCAGCAGCCAAGATCCCCCAGACCCAGATACGCAGTATTTT. Its protein is CASSQDPPDPDTQYF.

This sequence joins TRBV19 and TRBJ1-3; possibly TRBD1 for D (5 bases). The germline CDR1 and CDR2 sequences are LNHDA and SQIVND (reference sequence). Trimming left V 3 bases short and J 6 bases short, with 21 bases between. The CDR3 spans 17 residues. CDR3 DNA sequence: TGTGCCAGTAGTATGGTCCCGAGTAGGGGTCGCGAAAACACCATATATTTT. Protein product: CASSMVPSRGRENTIYF. The full variable domain, rest sourced from reference TRBV19 and TRBJ1-3, is DGGITQSPKYLFRKEGQNVTLSCEQNLNHDAMYWYRQDPGQGLRLIYYSQIVNDFQKGDIAEGYSVSREKKESFPLTVTSAQKNPTAFYLCASSMVPSRGRENTIYFGEGSWLTVV.

Concerning this clonotype: This clone may be a read error of a much larger clone one base away. This chain uses TRBV7-9 with TRBJ1-1; D not resolved. This CDR3 is 14 amino acids long. Trimming pared 5 bases from V and 2 bases from J, leaving 12 bases between. Germline V gene lookup returns CDR1 SEHNR and CDR2 FQNEAQ (reference sequence). The CDR3 sequence: CASSNPPDNTEAFF. As DNA, the CDR3 is TGTGCCAGCAGCAATCCCCCGGACAACACTGAAGCTTTCTTT.

V gene TRBV5-1 combines with J gene TRBJ2-2, with D unclear. The germline V gene encodes CDR1 SGHRS and CDR2 YFSETQ. CDR3 length equals 13 residues. Trimming removed 0 bases from V and 6 bases from J, with 6 bases in between. The CDR3 sequence is CASSLVSSGELFF. Here the CDR3 DNA reads TGCGCCAGCAGCTTGGTTTCGTCCGGGGAGCTGTTTTTT.

The table lists this clonotype with many counts. The chain employs TRBV9 and TRBJ2-7; D might be TRBD1 (6 bases). V lost 0 bases, J lost 1 base, and 8 bases lay in between. The CDR3 loop spans 14 amino acids. Germline assignment: CDR1 SGDLS and CDR2 YYNGEE. The CDR3 reads CASSVADRSYEQYF. The CDR3 coding sequence is TGTGCCAGCAGCGTAGCAGACAGGTCCTACGAGCAGTACTTC.

This clonotype was observed at least ten times. The rearrangement links TRBV6-2 or TRBV6-3 to TRBJ2-1, with TRBD2 matching over 7 bases. CDR3 size: 17 residues. With 9 bases clipped from V and 1 base from J, the junction kept 15 bases outside the gene matches. Germline-derived CDR1 and CDR2 are MNHEY and SVGEGT. The CDR3 reads CASSPAREGLSYNEQFF. CDR3 sequence (DNA): TGTGCCAGTTCCCCGGCCAGGGAGGGCCTGTCCTACAATGAGCAGTTCTTC.

The V call is TRBV7-9, the J call TRBJ2-7; tentative D call: TRBD1 (6 bases). Trimming cost V 8 bases and J 2 bases, with 16 bases left between them. The CDR3 runs to 14 residues. CDR1 is SEHNR and CDR2 is FQNEAQ in the germline V gene (reference sequence). This chain's CDR3 is CASRSDRFAYEQYF. The CDR3, as DNA: TGTGCCAGCCGCTCGGACAGATTTGCCTACGAGCAGTACTTC.

The chain has TRBV30 and TRBJ2-7; D gene ambiguous. V was clipped by 2 bases and J by 2 bases, with 7 bases between them. CDR3 size: 12 residues. Per the germline V gene, CDR1 is GTSNPN and CDR2 is SVGIG (reference sequence). CDR3 in amino acids: CAWSHGTYEQYF. DNA for the CDR3: TGTGCCTGGAGTCACGGAACCTACGAGCAGTACTTC.

This sequence joins TRBV7-3 and TRBJ1-1; 9 positions agree with TRBD1. Germline lookup yields CDR1 SGHTA and CDR2 FQGTGA. The length of the CDR3 is 13 residues. The V segment lost 0 bases and the J segment 9 bases; nucleotides outside the gene matches: 2. In DNA, the CDR3 is TGTGCCAGCAGCTTAACCGGGACAGGGAAAGCTTTCTTT. This codes for CASSLTGTGKAFF. The full variable domain, its missing parts supplied by reference TRBV7-3 and TRBJ1-1, is GAGVSQTPSNKVTEKGKYVELRCDPISGHTALYWYRQSLGQGPEFLIYFQGTGAADDSGLPNDRFFAVRPEGSVSTLKIQRTERGDSAVYLCASSLTGTGKAFFGQGTRLTVV.

In its sample, this clonotype was seen many times. The rearrangement links TRBV20-1 to TRBJ1-5; D is ambiguous. Germline V gives CDR1 DFQATT, CDR2 SNEGSKA (reference sequence). Trimming stripped 4 bases from V and 2 bases from J, with 12 bases between. The CDR3 runs 14 residues. This CDR3 reads CSAIYLTGNQPQHF. The CDR3 nucleotides read TGCAGTGCTATCTATCTTACGGGCAATCAGCCCCAGCATTTT.

This chain connects TRBV6-6 to TRBJ1-3; the match to TRBD1 covers 7 bases. Losses at the gene ends were 4 bases for V and 4 bases for J; bases not matched to a gene: 7. Per the germline V gene, CDR1 is MNHNY and CDR2 is SVGAGI (reference sequence). The CDR3 totals 15 residues. The CDR3 sequence is CASSLEGATGNTIYF. The CDR3 DNA follows: TGTGCCAGCAGTTTAGAGGGGGCCACGGGAAACACCATATATTTT.

This clonotype has ten or more counts. The chain combines TRBV25-1 with TRBJ1-1; no definite D call. Between the trimmed V and J ends, which lost 5 bases and 0 bases, there was a span of 13 bases. Germline V gives CDR1 MGHDK, CDR2 SYGVNS. The CDR3 covers 15 residues. CDR3: CASSRSEGMNTEAFF. The DNA for the CDR3 is TGTGCCAGCAGTCGCAGCGAGGGTATGAACACTGAAGCTTTCTTT.

Details on this clonotype: This may arise from a read error, as a much more abundant clone is one base away. The V call is TRBV5-1, the J call TRBJ2-3; possible D gene TRBD1, 6 bases. The germline V gene encodes CDR1 SGHRS and CDR2 YFSETQ. V shed 2 bases and J shed 2 bases, with 12 bases lying between them. This CDR3 contains 15 residues. CDR3 amino acids: CASSFARGVTDTQYF. The CDR3 DNA reads as TGCGCCAGCAGCTTCGCCAGGGGCGTCACAGATACGCAGTATTTT.

Comment on this clonotype: A single base separates this from a much larger clone, so it may be a read error. This chain connects TRBV12-3 or TRBV12-4 to TRBJ2-1; 8 bases agree with TRBD2. The CDR3 covers 13 residues. The V and J ends lost 4 bases and 6 bases, in that order; junction bases with no gene match: 2. The CDR3 DNA is TGTGCCAGCAGTTGGACTAGCCCCAATGAGCAGTTCTTC. This codes for CASSWTSPNEQFF.